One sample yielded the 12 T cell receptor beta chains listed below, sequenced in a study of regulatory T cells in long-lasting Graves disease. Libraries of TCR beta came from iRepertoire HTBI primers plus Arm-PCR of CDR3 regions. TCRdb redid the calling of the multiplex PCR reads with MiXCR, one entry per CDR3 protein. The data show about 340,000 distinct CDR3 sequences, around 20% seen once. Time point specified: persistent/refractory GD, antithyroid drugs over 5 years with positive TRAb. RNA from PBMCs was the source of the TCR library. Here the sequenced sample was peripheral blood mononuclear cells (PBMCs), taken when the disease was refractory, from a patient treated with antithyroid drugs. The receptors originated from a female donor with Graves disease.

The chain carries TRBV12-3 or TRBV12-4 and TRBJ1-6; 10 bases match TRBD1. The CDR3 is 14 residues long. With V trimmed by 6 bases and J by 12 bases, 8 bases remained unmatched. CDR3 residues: CASRADRGDRPLHF. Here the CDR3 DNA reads TGTGCCAGCAGGGCGGACAGGGGGGACAGACCCCTCCACTTT.

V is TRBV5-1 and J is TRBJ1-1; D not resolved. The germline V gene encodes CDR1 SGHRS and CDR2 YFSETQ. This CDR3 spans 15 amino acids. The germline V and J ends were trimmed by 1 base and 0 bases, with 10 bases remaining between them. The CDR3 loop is CASSLSSGMNTEAFF. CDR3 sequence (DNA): TGCGCCAGCAGCTTGTCGTCCGGGATGAACACTGAAGCTTTCTTT.

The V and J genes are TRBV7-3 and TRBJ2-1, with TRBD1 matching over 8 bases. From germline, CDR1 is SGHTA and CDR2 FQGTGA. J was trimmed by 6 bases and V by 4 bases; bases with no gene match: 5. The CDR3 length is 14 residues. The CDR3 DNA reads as TGTGCCAGCAGCTCCCAGGGGGCTGTCAATGAGCAGTTCTTC. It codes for CASSSQGAVNEQFF.

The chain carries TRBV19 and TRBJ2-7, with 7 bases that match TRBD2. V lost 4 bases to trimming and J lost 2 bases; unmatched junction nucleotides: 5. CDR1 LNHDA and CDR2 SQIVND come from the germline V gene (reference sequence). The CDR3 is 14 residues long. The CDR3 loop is CASSTASGPYEQYF. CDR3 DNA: TGTGCCAGTAGTACGGCTAGCGGCCCCTACGAGCAGTACTTC.

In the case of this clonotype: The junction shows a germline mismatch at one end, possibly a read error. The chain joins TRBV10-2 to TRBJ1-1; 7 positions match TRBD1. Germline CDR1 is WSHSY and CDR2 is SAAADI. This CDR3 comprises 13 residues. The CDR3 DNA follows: TGCGCCAGCATTGAGGGGGCGAGCACTGAAGCTTTCTTT. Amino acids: CASIEGASTEAFF.

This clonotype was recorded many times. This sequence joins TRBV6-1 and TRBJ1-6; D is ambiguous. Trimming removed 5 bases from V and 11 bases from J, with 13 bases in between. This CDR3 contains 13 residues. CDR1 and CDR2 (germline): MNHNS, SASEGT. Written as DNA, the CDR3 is TGTGCCAGCAGTCCCTCCTATGGCGCACCCCTCCACTTT. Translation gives CASSPSYGAPLHF.

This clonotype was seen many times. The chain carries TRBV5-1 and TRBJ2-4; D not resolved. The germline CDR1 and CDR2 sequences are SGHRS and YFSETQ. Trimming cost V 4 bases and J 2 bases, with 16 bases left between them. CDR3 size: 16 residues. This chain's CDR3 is CASSLDSGLTKNIQYF. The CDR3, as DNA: TGCGCCAGCAGCCTAGACTCCGGTCTGACCAAAAACATTCAGTACTTC.

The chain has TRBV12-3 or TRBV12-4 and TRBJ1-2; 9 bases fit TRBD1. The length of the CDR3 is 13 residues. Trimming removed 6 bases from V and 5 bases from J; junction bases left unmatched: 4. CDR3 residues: CASRTGTGYGYTF. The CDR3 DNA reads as TGTGCCAGCAGAACCGGGACAGGGTATGGCTACACCTTC.

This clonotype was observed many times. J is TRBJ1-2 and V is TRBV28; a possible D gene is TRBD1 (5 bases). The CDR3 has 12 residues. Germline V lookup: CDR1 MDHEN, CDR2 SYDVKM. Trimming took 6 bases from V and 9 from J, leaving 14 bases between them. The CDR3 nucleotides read TGTGCCAGCAGCCATGGTGGGGGTCGCTACACCTTC. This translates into CASSHGGGRYTF.

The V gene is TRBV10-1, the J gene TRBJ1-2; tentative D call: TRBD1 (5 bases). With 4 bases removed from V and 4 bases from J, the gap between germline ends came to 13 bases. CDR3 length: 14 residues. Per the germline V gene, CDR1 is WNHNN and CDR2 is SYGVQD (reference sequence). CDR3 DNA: TGCGCCAGCAGTGGAACAGGAACCGCCTATGGCTACACCTTC. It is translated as CASSGTGTAYGYTF.

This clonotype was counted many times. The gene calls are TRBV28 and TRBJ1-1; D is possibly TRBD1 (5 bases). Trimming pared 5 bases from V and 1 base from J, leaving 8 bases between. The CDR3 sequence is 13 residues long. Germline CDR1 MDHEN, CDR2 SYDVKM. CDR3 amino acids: CASSGAGNTEAFF. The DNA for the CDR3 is TGTGCCAGCAGTGGGGCAGGGAACACTGAAGCTTTCTTT.

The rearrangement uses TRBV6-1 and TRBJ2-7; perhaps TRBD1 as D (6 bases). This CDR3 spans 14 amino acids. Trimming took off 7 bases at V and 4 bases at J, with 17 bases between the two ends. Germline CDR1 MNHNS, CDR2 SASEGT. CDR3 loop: CASNHKGGEYEQYF. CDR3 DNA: TGTGCCAGCAACCATAAAGGGGGAGAATACGAGCAGTACTTC.